Below, 21 T cell receptor beta chains from the same sample are listed, as sequenced in a study of T cells in Graves' hyperthyroidism and ophthalmopathy. The TCR beta CDR3 regions underwent amplification using RNA transcripts as the source. First-round RT-PCR targeting the TCR CDR3 was performed with the HTBI primer set. TCRdb called the multiplex PCR reads again in MiXCR, with one record for every CDR3 protein. Among approximately 370,000 distinct CDR3 sequences listed, about a sixth were seen once. The material sequenced was blood. These receptors originate from a young woman with Graves' hyperthyroidism that later progressed to Graves' ophthalmopathy.

The genes are TRBV24-1 and TRBJ2-2; 8 positions agree with TRBD1. This CDR3 has 16 amino acids. J was trimmed by 0 bases and V by 4 bases; bases with no gene match: 3. CDR1 and CDR2 (germline): KGHDR, SFDVKD. The CDR3 sequence: CATSERTGSNTGELFF. CDR3 nucleotide sequence: TGTGCCACCAGTGAACGGACAGGGTCGAACACCGGGGAGCTGTTTTTT.

The sample holds many counts of this clonotype. This rearrangement joins TRBV19 to TRBJ2-3, with 8 bases identical to TRBD1. V trimming: 4 bases; J trimming: 2 bases; junction bases outside the gene matches: 2. This CDR3 comprises 14 residues. Germline CDR1 reads LNHDA; CDR2 reads SQIVND (reference sequence). CDR3 DNA sequence: TGTGCCAGTAGTAAGGGACAGGCCACAGATACGCAGTATTTT. Protein: CASSKGQATDTQYF.

V gene TRBV9 combines with J gene TRBJ2-5; 16 bases fit TRBD2. CDR1 is SGDLS and CDR2 is YYNGEE in the germline V gene. With V trimmed by 0 bases and J by 5 bases, 13 bases remained unmatched. This CDR3 is built from 20 residues. The CDR3 reads CASSVATAGTSGRARETQYF. CDR3 bases: TGTGCCAGCAGCGTAGCGACAGCCGGGACTAGCGGGAGGGCCCGGGAGACCCAGTACTTC. The entire variable domain, with the rest obtained from reference TRBV9 and TRBJ2-5, is as follows: DSGVTQTPKHLITATGQRVTLRCSPRSGDLSVYWYQQSLDQGLQFLIQYYNGEERAKGNILERFSAQQFPDLHSELNLSSLELGDSALYFCASSVATAGTSGRARETQYFGPGTRLLVL.

The V and J genes are TRBV12-3 or TRBV12-4 and TRBJ1-2, with D possibly TRBD1 on 5 matching bases. CDR3 size: 16 residues. Trimming pared 4 bases from V and 2 bases from J, leaving 17 bases between. In DNA, the CDR3 is TGTGCCAGCAGTTCCCCAGGGATTGGTTCGAACTATGGCTACACCTTC. This encodes CASSSPGIGSNYGYTF.

This clonotype came up a few times. The chain links TRBV19 to TRBJ1-1; tentatively, D is TRBD1 (5 bases). The CDR3 spans 13 residues. With 3 bases removed from V and 2 bases from J, the gap between germline ends came to 7 bases. CDR1 and CDR2 (germline): LNHDA, SQIVND (reference sequence). The CDR3 sequence is CASSIQGNTEAFF. In DNA, the CDR3 is TGTGCCAGTAGTATCCAGGGAAACACTGAAGCTTTCTTT.

For this clonotype: An end of the junction does not agree with germline; a read error may underlie this. This chain connects TRBV18 to TRBJ2-7; 7 bases are a match to TRBD1. The germline V gene encodes CDR1 KGHSH and CDR2 LQKENI. The CDR3 has 16 amino acids. CDR3 coding DNA: TGTGCCAGCTCACCCCGGGACAGCCCAAACTCCTACGAGCACTACTTC. It codes for CASSPRDSPNSYEHYF.

In its sample, this clonotype was seen a few times. This chain joins TRBV7-9 and TRBJ1-4; D possibly corresponds to TRBD1 (5 bases). V was trimmed by 3 bases and J by 5 bases, leaving 10 bases between them. The CDR3 extends over 14 amino acids. The germline V gene encodes CDR1 SEHNR and CDR2 FQNEAQ (reference sequence). This CDR3 is CASSFAGKNEKLFF. The CDR3 region has the DNA TGTGCCAGCAGCTTTGCAGGGAAGAATGAAAAACTGTTTTTT.

This clonotype was recorded many times. The chain uses TRBV2 and TRBJ2-7, with TRBD2 matching over 7 bases. In germline, CDR1 is SNHLY, CDR2 FYNNEI. CDR3 length: 15 residues. V trimming: 5 bases; J trimming: 0 bases; junction bases outside the gene matches: 7. Here the CDR3 DNA reads TGTGCCAGCAGTACCCGCGGGGGTAGCTCCTACGAGCAGTACTTC. Protein product: CASSTRGGSSYEQYF.

V gene TRBV27 combines with J gene TRBJ2-7; D perhaps matches TRBD1 (5 bases). The CDR3 has 14 residues. Germline V gives CDR1 MNHEY, CDR2 SMNVEV (reference sequence). V was shortened by 3 bases and J by 3 bases, with 12 bases between the two germline ends. The CDR3 protein is CASSLVAGIYEQYF. The CDR3 bases are TGTGCCAGCAGTTTGGTGGCAGGGATCTACGAGCAGTACTTC.

J is TRBJ2-2 and V is TRBV9; 9 bases fit TRBD2. There are 16 residues in the CDR3. The germline gives CDR1 SGDLS, CDR2 YYNGEE. V lost 7 bases to trimming and J lost 6 bases; unmatched junction nucleotides: 13. The CDR3 sequence is CASAFGGGARAGELFF. CDR3 bases: TGTGCCAGCGCGTTTGGCGGGGGGGCCAGGGCCGGGGAGCTGTTTTTT.

This clonotype has ten or more counts. This chain uses TRBV20-1 with TRBJ2-5; possibly TRBD2 for D (5 bases). In germline, CDR1 is DFQATT, CDR2 SNEGSKA (reference sequence). Between the trimmed V and J ends, which lost 0 bases and 5 bases, there was a span of 13 bases. The CDR3 is made up of 14 amino acids. For the CDR3, the DNA is TGCAGTGCTAGAGATGTCCCCAGAGGGGAGACCCAGTACTTC. Its translation: CSARDVPRGETQYF.

This clonotype was counted many times. CDR3 in amino acids: CAISEAAVDPQETQYF. The CDR3 region has the DNA TGTGCCATCAGTGAGGCGGCAGTAGACCCACAAGAGACCCAGTACTTC. J is TRBJ2-5 and V is TRBV10-3; D is ambiguous. Germline V gene data show CDR1 as ENHRY and CDR2 as SYGVKD. The V end was cut by 2 bases, the J end by 2 bases, with 15 bases between. This CDR3 is 16 amino acids long.

The rearrangement uses TRBV6-4 and TRBJ1-2; D is undetermined. V dropped 0 bases and J dropped 9 bases, with 8 bases sitting between them. This CDR3 has 12 amino acids. CDR1 and CDR2 (germline): MRHNA, SNTAGT. CDR3 in amino acids: CASSDSGRSYTF. Here the CDR3 DNA reads TGTGCCAGCAGTGACTCCGGAAGAAGCTACACCTTC.

This clonotype was counted only a few times. V usage is TRBV19 and J usage is TRBJ2-7, with 7 bases aligning to TRBD2. Germline lookup yields CDR1 LNHDA and CDR2 SQIVND (reference sequence). With V trimmed by 4 bases and J by 1 base, 7 bases remained unmatched. The CDR3 is made up of 15 amino acids. DNA of the CDR3: TGTGCCAGTAGTACTTCTGGACTAGAATCCTACGAGCAGTACTTC. It translates to CASSTSGLESYEQYF.

This clonotype was recorded many times. J is TRBJ2-3 and V is TRBV7-9; maybe TRBD2 (5 bases). The CDR3 sequence is 16 residues long. Trimming left V 4 bases short and J 4 bases short, with 18 bases between. CDR1 is SEHNR, CDR2 FQNEAQ, per germline (reference sequence). The CDR3 is CASSSRRPFGADTQYF. For the CDR3, the DNA is TGTGCCAGCAGCTCGCGAAGACCCTTCGGGGCAGATACGCAGTATTTT.

The V and J genes are TRBV5-6 and TRBJ2-7; 9 bases fit TRBD1. After removal of 4 bases from V and 1 base from J, the junction contained 9 bases not matched to a gene. The CDR3 runs to 16 residues. The germline gives CDR1 SGHDT, CDR2 YYEEEE. DNA of the CDR3: TGTGCCAGCAGCAGAACTACAGGGGGCCCGTCCTACGAGCAGTACTTC. It encodes CASSRTTGGPSYEQYF.

This clonotype was detected many times. The chain links TRBV11-2 to TRBJ2-1; tentatively, D is TRBD1 or TRBD2 (5 bases each). Germline assignment: CDR1 SGHAT and CDR2 FQNNGV. The CDR3 totals 17 residues. V was cut by 5 bases and J by 6 bases, with 23 bases left in between. CDR3 bases: TGTGCCAGCAGCCAAAAGGTCTACCGGAAAGGGACCAATGAGCAGTTCTTC. It translates to CASSQKVYRKGTNEQFF.

The V call is TRBV6-1, the J call TRBJ2-2, with TRBD1 matching over 11 bases. CDR3 length equals 18 residues. Germline assignment: CDR1 MNHNS and CDR2 SASEGT. Losses at the gene ends were 10 bases for V and 5 bases for J; bases not matched to a gene: 18. The CDR3 DNA follows: TGTGCCACCCAGTCCGATGTTAGGACAGGGGGCGAAACCGGGGAGCTGTTTTTT. Amino acids: CATQSDVRTGGETGELFF.

This clonotype appeared many times. The chain couples TRBV27 to TRBJ2-1; tentative D call: TRBD1 (5 bases). Trimming cost V 6 bases and J 8 bases, with 11 bases left between them. Germline V gene sequence: CDR1 MNHEY, CDR2 SMNVEV (reference sequence). The CDR3 runs to 12 residues. This CDR3 reads CASRHQGYEQFF. CDR3 in DNA: TGTGCCAGCAGGCATCAGGGTTATGAGCAGTTCTTC.

This clonotype came up a few times. The J gene is TRBJ2-7, the V gene TRBV2, with 10 bases that match TRBD2. V dropped 4 bases and J dropped 2; count of bases not matched to a gene: 5. The length of the CDR3 is 15 residues. Germline assignment: CDR1 SNHLY and CDR2 FYNNEI. The CDR3: CASSADSGGTYEQYF. In nucleotides, the CDR3 is TGTGCCAGCAGTGCAGATAGCGGGGGGACCTACGAGCAGTACTTC.

The chain links TRBV7-8 to TRBJ2-1; 10 nucleotides match TRBD1. The CDR3 is made up of 14 amino acids. The junction had 5 bases not matched to a gene; V was cut back by 3 bases and J by 9 bases. CDR1 SGHVS and CDR2 FQNEAQ come from the germline V gene. The CDR3 DNA reads as TGTGCCAGCAGCTTGAGGGACAGGGGAGGTGAGCAGTTCTTC. It codes for CASSLRDRGGEQFF.